This TCR beta chain was documented in a study of identifying expanded T cells in peripheral blood (dated by TCRdb to the late 2010s). About the full investigation: Separate aliquots of the same genomic DNA pool were sequenced to produce technical replicates, and four replicates were compared in pairs. General findings and caveats noted by the study authors: It was expected by the authors that biological variance in healthy repertoires might increase further over much longer intervals, such as months to years. Both the number of clones called differentially abundant and the false-positive rate were significantly reduced by the beta-binomial model across all healthy-donor time intervals. The binomial model flagged about 1.3 differentially abundant clones between technical replicates, compared with about 17 over two weeks and 18 to 20 over about four weeks. In all healthy donors, the variance in clone template counts between samples taken roughly 14 days apart rose significantly as total template count increased.

Remarks on this clone: Its antigen specificity is not known. No base qualities exist here, and no much larger clone lies one base off it.

No immune events, such as infections, were documented for the healthy donors during the collection period. Time-dependent variance in a beta-binomial model of T-cell clone differential abundance was calibrated using healthy-donor blood repertoires as a training cohort. There were about 10 healthy donors in the training cohort, of whom 3 were female and 7 were male. The donors were between roughly 25 and 70 years old, with an average age of approximately 46 years. Whole blood was collected from each healthy donor at three time points spaced two weeks apart and obtained from a commercial supplier. Genomic DNA was extracted from unsorted whole blood for immunosequencing. The immunoSEQ Assay, which uses bias-controlled multiplex PCR amplification of genomic DNA, was used to profile TCRbeta CDR3 regions. On the study's bioinformatics: To quantify the absolute abundance of each unique TCRbeta CDR3 region, the sequences were collapsed and filtered. Differential abundance was assessed using a binomial (Fisher-equivalent) model and a beta-binomial model in which time-dependent variance fitted from healthy donors was added. Any clone with fewer than 5 combined templates was excluded, and a clone was called differentially abundant if its Benjamini-Hochberg FDR was below 0.01. In the beta-binomial model, variance was expressed as a function of the total template count across the two samples, in the form v = (b*log(k)+a)^2. The immuneACCESS repertoire file appears here via TCRdb, limited to in-frame rearrangements. These files lack a portion of the clones; in checked studies, under half of the deficit traces to unresolved V genes, and the cause of the others is not known. The V and J calls and the clone size are those of that table, but D and trimming were determined from the DNA. The sample table contains roughly 84,000 clones; only one count was recorded for about 90% of them. The ten largest clones take up 7.3% of the sample.

CDR1 LNHDA and CDR2 SQIVND are derived from the germline V gene (reference sequence). The V and J ends are trimmed by 3 bases and 0 bases, leaving 15 bases between them. From the cysteine up to the phenylalanine, the CDR3 has a length of 17 residues. Solely the CDR3 DNA is kept, with 51 bases framed from the first base. This sequence originates from a person aged 18 to 70 in good health. The chain uses TRBV19 and TRBJ1-3; a tentative D call is TRBD1 (6 bases match). The sequencing input was blood. The CDR3 protein sequence reads: CASSIGTQILSGNTIYF. The nucleotide sequence is TGTGCCAGTAGTATCGGGACACAAATTCTCTCTGGAAACACCATATATTTT.